The present T cell receptor beta chain was sequenced within a study of OX40 agonist ivuxolimab in advanced cancers. Across the study: The patients' treatment was ivuxolimab, an agonistic anti-OX40 (CD134) antibody. Partial responses were seen in three patients, one with hepatocellular carcinoma and two with cutaneous melanoma.

Clones were read by immunoSEQ multiplex PCR, and TCRdb kept only the in-frame ones, dropping some. The sample includes about 71,000 clones, 94% of them seen just once. CDR3 length: 15 amino acids. After removal of 5 bases from V and 4 bases from J, the junction contained 8 bases not matched to a gene. CDR1 is MNHEY and CDR2 is SMNVEV in the germline V gene (reference sequence). The sample here was CD4+ or CD8+ T cells sorted from blood, taken in a trial of the OX40 agonist ivuxolimab. V and J are TRBV27 and TRBJ2-1, with 7 bases identical to TRBD2. This clonotype was sampled from an adult with an advanced solid tumor such as melanoma, head and neck, liver or kidney cancer. The CDR3 loop is CASSPGLPDYNEQFF. As DNA, the CDR3 is TGTGCCAGCAGTCCGGGACTACCCGATTACAATGAGCAGTTCTTC.